This T cell receptor (beta chain) was identified in a study of cytomegalovirus exposure and HLA in healthy donors. Healthy bone marrow donors supplied every sample. Study-level findings and limits: The authors enumerated around 150 TCR beta chains as linked to cytomegalovirus. Common viral pathogens were later found to be apparently linked to several of the most significant clusters.

Concerning this clone itself: The antigen remains unidentified.

The primer mix had 60 Vbeta and 13 Jbeta primers. Method: immunoSEQ multiplex PCR; TCRdb's copy keeps in-frame clones and lacks some. Recorded here are 200,000 or so clones; the top ten clones represent 0.7% to 0.8%. Input material: PBMCs. The receptor was isolated from a boy between 10 and 17 years old in good health and CMV-seronegative.

The CDR3, as DNA: TGTGCCAGCAGGCCGCGACAAGCAACTAATGAAAAACTGTTTTTT. This encodes CASRPRQATNEKLFF. The chain joins TRBV6-5 to TRBJ1-4; D gene unclear. Germline V CDR1 and CDR2: MNHEY, SVGAGI. Deletions cut 6 bases from V and 0 bases from J, with 11 bases between. The CDR3 extends over 15 amino acids.